The present T cell receptor beta chain was sequenced within a study of blood T cells in healthy people across ages. This CDR3 has 14 amino acids. Germline loops: CDR1 SGDLS, CDR2 YYNGEE. Through a sample-barcoded 5' primer and a J-beta primer mix, a second PCR was run for roughly 7 to 11 cycles. MiXCR was run by TCRdb on the 5' RACE reads, yielding one entry per CDR3 protein. The sample records about 1 million distinct CDR3 sequences, over 35% being singletons. The sequence was obtained from a woman aged 60-75 years in good health. What was sequenced was blood. This chain links TRBV9 with TRBJ2-4, with D possibly TRBD2 on 6 matching bases. The better agreement between TRBJ2-7 and the DNA end casts doubt on the J call. The CDR3 DNA reads TGTGCCAGCAGCGTAGGCCAACTGGGGGGCGAGCAGTACTTC. Protein product: CASSVGQLGGEQYF.